The rows below give T cell receptor beta chains drawn from one sample of a study of identifying expanded T cells in peripheral blood. Produced via immunoSEQ multiplex PCR; TCRdb's table is partial and in-frame only. The repertoire holds about 100,000 clones, with around 88% as singletons. Sequencing was carried out using blood. The receptors come from a person aged 18 to 75 in good health. CDR3s include the opening cysteine and the closing phenylalanine or tryptophan. Each record gives: clone size, D gene, V gene, J gene, CDR3 DNA, CDR3 protein. The D gene is left open where the match is weak. Only some rows state a clone size, as once, few, many or a class for expanded clones.

once,TRBD2,TRBV4-2,TRBJ2-7,TGTGCCAGCAGCCAAGTTAATAGCGGGGGGGCGGACGAGCAGTACTTC,CASSQVNSGGADEQYF
NA,TRBD2,TRBV9,TRBJ2-3,TGTGCCAGCAGCAGACTAGCGGGAGGGCTGGGGACAGATACGCAGTATTTT,CASSRLAGGLGTDTQYF
NA,NA,TRBV19,TRBJ2-3,TGTGCCAGTAGTCTGGGCGTTTTCGATACGCAGTATTTT,CASSLGVFDTQYF
NA,TRBD1,TRBV19,TRBJ2-2,TGTGCCACCGCTAACCGGGACAGGGGTACCGGGGAGCTGTTTTTT,CATANRDRGTGELFF
NA,NA,TRBV5-8,TRBJ2-7,TGTGCCAGCAGCTTGGGGGACTTATCGGGGCCCCCCTACGAGCAGTACTTC,CASSLGDLSGPPYEQYF
NA,NA,TRBV27,TRBJ1-2,TGTGCCAGCAGGCGGCTTGATGACTATGGCTACACCTTC,CASRRLDDYGYTF
NA,NA,TRBV28,TRBJ1-5,TGTGCCAGCAGCCAGCCTTATGGGCATCAGCCCCAGCATTTT,CASSQPYGHQPQHF
NA,NA,TRBV28,TRBJ1-2,TGTGCCAGCACCAGATCGGTCGGCTACACCTTC,CASTRSVGYTF
NA,NA,TRBV2,TRBJ2-5,TGTGCCAGCAAGGGTGGGCCGACGGGGACCCAGTACTTC,CASKGGPTGTQYF
NA,TRBD1,TRBV25-1,TRBJ1-3,TGTGCCAGCAGATACGGGACAGGGGGTTTAATTCCCGGAAACACCATATATTTT,CASRYGTGGLIPGNTIYF
NA,NA,TRBV19,TRBJ1-6,TGTGCCTCTCACCCGAGGGCAAGCTCCTATAATTCACCCCTCCACTTT,CASHPRASSYNSPLHF
NA,NA,TRBV14,TRBJ1-1,TGTGCCAGCAGCCATGGGGCGAACACTGAAGCTTTCTTT,CASSHGANTEAFF
NA,TRBD1,TRBV6-1,TRBJ1-5,TGTGCCAGCAGGCCCGGGACAGGGCACAATCAGCCCCAGCATTTT,CASRPGTGHNQPQHF
NA,NA,TRBV27,TRBJ2-7,TGTGCCAGCAGGGGGCTGGGGTCCTACGAGCAGTACTTC,CASRGLGSYEQYF
NA,NA,TRBV7-3,TRBJ2-3,TGTGCCAGCAGCCTCTCGTCCGGGGGCGCGGATACGCAGTATTTT,CASSLSSGGADTQYF
NA,NA,TRBV29-1,TRBJ2-3,TGCAGCGTACAGGGTCGCGATACGCAGTATTTT,CSVQGRDTQYF
NA,NA,TRBV2,TRBJ2-5,TGTGCCAGCAGTCTGGACATACAAGAGACCCAGTACTTC,CASSLDIQETQYF
NA,NA,TRBV10-3,TRBJ1-5,TGTGCCATCAGCGAGCGGGGTAACCAGCCCCAGCATTTT,CAISERGNQPQHF
NA,TRBD1,TRBV6-5,TRBJ2-1,TGTGCCAGCAGTTTCGCCGGGACAGGGATCAATGAGCAGTTCTTC,CASSFAGTGINEQFF
few,TRBD1,TRBV2,TRBJ1-3,TGTGCCAGCCATCTTGAGGGACAGTTCTCGAGCTCTGGAAACACCATATATTTT,CASHLEGQFSSSGNTIYF
once,NA,TRBV7-7,TRBJ2-1,TGTGCCAGCAGCTTAGGAGTGTTTAGCTCCTACAATGAGCAGTTCTTC,CASSLGVFSSYNEQFF
NA,NA,TRBV6-5,TRBJ2-7,TGTGCCAGCAGAACGGGGACCCAGGGCGGCTACGAGCAGTACTTC,CASRTGTQGGYEQYF
NA,TRBD2,TRBV11-3,TRBJ2-1,TGTGCCAGCAGCCGACAGGGACTAGCGGGGAATGAGCAGTTCTTC,CASSRQGLAGNEQFF
NA,NA,TRBV5-1,TRBJ2-5,TGCGCCAGCAGCTATAAGGACCCAGACATTGGGACCCAGTACTTC,CASSYKDPDIGTQYF
NA,NA,TRBV7-3,TRBJ1-4,TGTGCCAGCAGCTTAACGTTAGGGGACTCTGATGAAAAACTGTTTTTT,CASSLTLGDSDEKLFF
NA,NA,TRBV5-6,TRBJ1-4,TGTGCCAGCAGCTTGATTAATGAAAAACTGTTTTTT,CASSLINEKLFF
NA,NA,TRBV30,TRBJ2-6,TGTGCCTGGGATATGGGGGCCAACGTCCTGACTTTC,CAWDMGANVLTF
NA,TRBD2,TRBV6-1,TRBJ2-3,TGTGCCAGCAGCGCTCCTGAGGGAGGGACAGATACGCAGTATTTT,CASSAPEGGTDTQYF
NA,NA,TRBV7-2,TRBJ2-2,TGTGCCAGCAGCTCCCAAGGGGGCACCGGGGAGCTGTTTTTT,CASSSQGGTGELFF
NA,NA,TRBV7-9,TRBJ2-7,TGTGCCAGCAGCTTAGGGCAGGGGAACGAGCAGTACTTC,CASSLGQGNEQYF
NA,NA,TRBV7-9,TRBJ2-7,TGTGCCAGCAGCAAAGCGGGACAGGATGAGCAGTACTTC,CASSKAGQDEQYF
NA,TRBD1,TRBV5-1,TRBJ1-4,TGCGCCAGCAGCTTACCCCCGACAGGGGGAGCTGAAAAACTGTTTTTT,CASSLPPTGGAEKLFF
NA,NA,TRBV4-3,TRBJ2-7,TGCGCCAGCAGCCAAGATCGGCAGGCCCACTACGAGCAGTACTTC,CASSQDRQAHYEQYF
NA,TRBD1,TRBV4-3,TRBJ2-1,TGCGCCAGCAGCCTCCGGGACAGCACCTACAATGAGCAGTTCTTC,CASSLRDSTYNEQFF
NA,TRBD1,TRBV10-2,TRBJ2-1,TGCGCCAGCCTTGGTAGGGGACAGTCCACATCTAGCTCCTACAATGAGCAGTTCTTC,CASLGRGQSTSSSYNEQFF
NA,NA,TRBV11-3,TRBJ2-1,TGTGCCAGCAGCTTAGCTTTGATCAATGAGCAGTTCTTC,CASSLALINEQFF
NA,NA,TRBV28,TRBJ1-5,TGTGCCAGCAGTTTAGCCCGGCGAGCTGTTAATCAGCCCCAGCATTTT,CASSLARRAVNQPQHF
NA,TRBD1,TRBV5-1,TRBJ2-4,TGCGCCAGCAGCTGGGGGCAGGGGGAAAACATTCAGTACTTC,CASSWGQGENIQYF
few,NA,TRBV6-4,TRBJ2-3,TGTGCCAGCAGTGGCAGGGTCACAGATACGCAGTATTTT,CASSGRVTDTQYF
NA,TRBD1,TRBV19,TRBJ2-5,TGTGCCAGTAGCCCTGGGACAGGACAAGAGACCCAGTACTTC,CASSPGTGQETQYF
NA,NA,TRBV2,TRBJ1-5,TGTGCCAGCAGTGAAGCGCCGGCCAGGCCCCAGCATTTT,CASSEAPARPQHF
NA,TRBD1,TRBV6-1,TRBJ1-1,TGTGCCAGCATTAAAACAGGGGGCGTCACTGAAGCTTTCTTT,CASIKTGGVTEAFF
NA,NA,TRBV6-6,TRBJ1-2,TGTGCCAGCAGTACTGACAGCTATGGCTACACCTTC,CASSTDSYGYTF
NA,NA,TRBV30,TRBJ1-1,TGTGCCTGGAGTCTACTGCGAACCTTGAACACTGAAGCTTTCTTT,CAWSLLRTLNTEAFF
once,NA,TRBV4-2,TRBJ1-2,TGTGCCAGCAGCTACGACGGCTATGGCTACACCTTC,CASSYDGYGYTF
NA,NA,TRBV19,TRBJ1-1,TGTGCCAGTAGAACTAGTGCCCACACTGAAGCTTTCTTT,CASRTSAHTEAFF
NA,NA,TRBV20-1,TRBJ1-2,TGCAGTGCTAGTCTAGGGCTTGGCTACACCTTC,CSASLGLGYTF
NA,TRBD1,TRBV6-1,TRBJ2-7,TGTGCCAGCCAATTACTTCCGGGACAGTACTACGAGCAGTACTTC,CASQLLPGQYYEQYF
NA,NA,TRBV4-3,TRBJ1-3,TGCGCCAGCAGCCAAGATCGGGCAGCCTCTGGAAACACCATATATTTT,CASSQDRAASGNTIYF
NA,TRBD1,TRBV5-6,TRBJ2-3,TGTGCCAGCAGCTGGGGACAGGGCATAGCAGATACGCAGTATTTT,CASSWGQGIADTQYF
once,TRBD1,TRBV25-1,TRBJ1-2,TGTGCCAGCAGTGCGCCCGGGACAGGAGCCTATGGCTACACCTTC,CASSAPGTGAYGYTF
NA,TRBD1,TRBV30,TRBJ1-4,TGTGCCTGGACCAGGGGGCACGAAAAACTGTTTTTT,CAWTRGHEKLFF
few,NA,TRBV9,TRBJ2-3,TGTGCCAGCAGGAGTCCGTACACAGATACGCAGTATTTT,CASRSPYTDTQYF
NA,TRBD1,TRBV14,TRBJ2-7,TGTGCCAGCAGCGACTACCACGGCACAGGGGCCTACGAGCAGTACTTC,CASSDYHGTGAYEQYF
NA,NA,TRBV5-1,TRBJ2-3,TGCGCCAGCAGCTATTACACAGATACGCAGTATTTT,CASSYYTDTQYF
NA,NA,TRBV20-1,TRBJ2-5,TGCAGTGCTAGAAATAGTGCCCAGTACTTC,CSARNSAQYF
once,NA,TRBV5-4,TRBJ2-5,TGTGCCAGCAGCTTGGACAAGGAGACCCAGTACTTC,CASSLDKETQYF
NA,NA,TRBV10-3,TRBJ2-7,TGTGCCATCAGTGAGTCCAAGGGGACACGGATCTACGAGCAGTACTTC,CAISESKGTRIYEQYF
NA,NA,TRBV6-5,TRBJ2-7,TGTGCCAGCAGCGAGACTGAGGGTTACGAGCAGTACTTC,CASSETEGYEQYF
NA,NA,TRBV5-6,TRBJ2-5,TGTGCCAGCAGCTTGTGGCAGGAAGAGACCCAGTACTTC,CASSLWQEETQYF